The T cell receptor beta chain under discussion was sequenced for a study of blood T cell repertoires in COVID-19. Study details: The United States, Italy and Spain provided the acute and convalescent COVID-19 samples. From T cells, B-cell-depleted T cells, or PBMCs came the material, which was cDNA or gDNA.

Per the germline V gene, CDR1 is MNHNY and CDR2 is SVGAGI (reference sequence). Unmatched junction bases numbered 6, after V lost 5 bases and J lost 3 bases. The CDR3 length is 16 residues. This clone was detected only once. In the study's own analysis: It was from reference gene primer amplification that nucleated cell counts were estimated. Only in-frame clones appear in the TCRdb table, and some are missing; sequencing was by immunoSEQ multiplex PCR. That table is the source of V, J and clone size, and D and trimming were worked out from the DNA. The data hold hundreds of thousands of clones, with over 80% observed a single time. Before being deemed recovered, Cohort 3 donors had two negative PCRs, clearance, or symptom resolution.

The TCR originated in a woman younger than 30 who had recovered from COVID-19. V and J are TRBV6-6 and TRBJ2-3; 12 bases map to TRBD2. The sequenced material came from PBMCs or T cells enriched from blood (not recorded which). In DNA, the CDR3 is TGTGCCAGCAGTCAAGGACTAGCGGGAAATACAGATACGCAGTATTTT. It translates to CASSQGLAGNTDTQYF.